This T cell receptor (beta chain) originates from a study of blood T cell repertoires in COVID-19. As for the study in general: Acute and convalescent COVID-19 samples came from the United States, Italy and Spain. Sources were T cells, B-cell-depleted T cells, or PBMCs; the material itself was cDNA or gDNA.

In the authors' methods: Estimated nucleated cell counts came from reference gene primer amplification. Clones were sequenced by immunoSEQ multiplex PCR, and TCRdb holds only the in-frame ones, with some missing. V and J calls and clone size follow that table, whereas D and trimming were derived from the DNA. The repertoire has about 190,000 clones, around 80% of them found once; the top ten carry around 6.9%. CDR1 is SNHLY, CDR2 FYNNEI, per germline. This CDR3 is built from 17 residues. The V segment lost 4 bases and the J segment 3 bases; nucleotides outside the gene matches: 11. The chain employs TRBV2 and TRBJ1-5, with 8 bases fitting TRBD1. The receptor's source is a man aged 55 to 70 with acute or convalescent COVID-19. The sequencing input was peripheral blood. DNA of the CDR3: TGTGCCAGCAGTGGAGGATTTGACAGGGGACCCAATCAGCCCCAGCATTTT. Translation gives CASSGGFDRGPNQPQHF.